Following are 11 T cell receptor beta chains from one sample sequenced in a study of T cell responses to AZD1222 COVID-19 vaccine. Clones were sequenced by immunoSEQ multiplex PCR, and TCRdb holds only the in-frame ones, with some missing. The sample consists of more than 95,000 clones, roughly nine tenths of them appearing once. The input for sequencing was peripheral blood, taken 28 days after the second AZD1222 dose. The receptors shown here come from an adult who received the AZD1222 COVID-19 vaccine.

This chain joins TRBV11-3 and TRBJ2-2, with TRBD2 identical over 10 bases. With V trimmed by 5 bases and J by 6 bases, 6 bases remained unmatched. From germline, CDR1 is SGHNT and CDR2 YENEEA. This CDR3 is 15 amino acids long. The CDR3 nucleotides are TGTGCCAGCAGCCCGAGCGGGAGGGCCCCCGGGGAGCTGTTTTTT. This encodes CASSPSGRAPGELFF.

The chain is built from TRBV10-3 and TRBJ1-1, with D unresolved. The V gene's germline CDR1 is ENHRY and CDR2 SYGVKD. V lost 7 bases to trimming and J lost 1 base, with 13 bases between them. The CDR3 length is 14 residues. CDR3 nucleotide sequence: TGTGCCATCACCCAAAAGTTGGGGAACACTGAAGCTTTCTTT. This translates into CAITQKLGNTEAFF.

The chain is built from TRBV7-9 and TRBJ2-7; the D is unclear. CDR3 length: 14 amino acids. V lost 2 bases to trimming and J lost 4 bases, with 12 bases between them. Germline V gene sequence: CDR1 SEHNR, CDR2 FQNEAQ (reference sequence). CDR3 region: CASSLSGSTYEQYF. The CDR3 coding sequence is TGTGCCAGCAGCTTATCCGGGTCTACTTACGAGCAGTACTTC. Supplemented by reference TRBV7-9 and TRBJ2-7, the full variable domain reads DTGVSQNPRHKITKRGQNVTFRCDPISEHNRLYWYRQTLGQGPEFLTYFQNEAQLEKSRLLSDRFSAERPKGSFSTLEIQRTEQGDSAMYLCASSLSGSTYEQYFGPGTRLTVT.

This chain connects TRBV2 to TRBJ2-5; 11 bases match TRBD2. This CDR3 comprises 13 residues. Per the germline V gene, CDR1 is SNHLY and CDR2 is FYNNEI. Unmatched junction bases numbered 0, after V lost 8 bases and J lost 1 base. CDR3 in amino acids: CASGTSGQETQYF. The CDR3 DNA reads TGTGCCAGCGGGACTAGCGGCCAAGAGACCCAGTACTTC.

The J gene is TRBJ1-5, the V gene TRBV7-2; 9 bases fit TRBD1. The V and J ends lost 3 bases and 3 bases, in that order; junction bases with no gene match: 3. Germline V gene data show CDR1 as SGHTA and CDR2 as FQGNSA. This CDR3 is 15 amino acids long. The CDR3 bases are TGTGCCAGCAGCTTGGGACAGGGAGCCAATCAGCCCCAGCATTTT. Its translation is CASSLGQGANQPQHF.

The CDR3 sequence is CAISDRLAGGNEQFF. The DNA for the CDR3 is TGTGCCATCAGTGACAGACTAGCGGGAGGCAATGAGCAGTTCTTC. The chain combines TRBV10-3 with TRBJ2-1; 13 nucleotides line up with TRBD2. Germline V gene lookup returns CDR1 ENHRY and CDR2 SYGVKD. J was trimmed by 6 bases and V by 3 bases; bases with no gene match: 2. This CDR3 is 15 amino acids long.

This sequence joins TRBV10-3 and TRBJ1-6, with TRBD1 as a possible D gene (6 bases). V was clipped by 3 bases and J by 7 bases, with 7 bases between them. The CDR3 has 13 residues. Germline V gives CDR1 ENHRY, CDR2 SYGVKD. CDR3 sequence reads: CAISDRGNSPLHF. CDR3 DNA: TGTGCCATCAGTGACAGGGGCAATTCACCCCTCCACTTT.

V usage is TRBV5-6 and J usage is TRBJ2-7; 7 bases fit TRBD1. The CDR3 is 14 residues long. Germline trimming cut 2 bases from V and 3 bases from J; bases unmatched to any gene: 5. Germline-derived CDR1 and CDR2 are SGHDT and YYEEEE. DNA of the CDR3: TGTGCCAGCAGCTTACAGGGGACCGACTACGAGCAGTACTTC. Protein product: CASSLQGTDYEQYF.

The chain recombines TRBV19 with TRBJ2-2; TRBD2 agrees at 7 bases. J gave up 3 bases and V 7 bases, and 11 bases lay outside the gene matches. Germline values: CDR1 LNHDA, CDR2 SQIVND (reference sequence). The CDR3 length is 16 residues. The CDR3 protein is CASNIGRERDTGELFF. In nucleotides, the CDR3 is TGTGCCAGTAACATTGGGCGGGAGCGAGACACCGGGGAGCTGTTTTTT.

This clone showed up just a few times. The J gene is TRBJ1-1, the V gene TRBV4-1; 10 bases are a match to TRBD1. Germline lookup yields CDR1 MGHRA and CDR2 YSYEKL. The CDR3 totals 18 residues. The V segment lost 4 bases and the J segment 5 bases; nucleotides outside the gene matches: 16. This CDR3 is CASSPTIPRQGARTEAFF. CDR3 DNA: TGCGCCAGCAGCCCGACCATCCCTAGACAGGGGGCAAGGACTGAAGCTTTCTTT.

This clone was found once. The rearrangement joins TRBV7-8 to TRBJ1-4; TRBD1 aligns across 7 bases. The germline gives CDR1 SGHVS, CDR2 FQNEAQ. The CDR3 consists of 15 residues. The trim removed 5 bases at V and 4 bases at J, leaving 7 bases unmatched. This CDR3 reads CASSLGQALNEKLFF. The DNA of the CDR3 is TGTGCCAGCAGCCTTGGACAGGCCCTTAATGAAAAACTGTTTTTT.